A selection of T cell receptor beta chains follows, all from one sample in a study of T-cell reconstitution after alpha-beta-depleted transplantation in children. TCRdb called the PCR reads again in MiXCR, with one record for every CDR3 protein. Among more than 400,000 distinct CDR3 sequences listed, approximately 10% were seen once. The sequences come from PBMCs, mostly from graft donor cells, collected 180 days after TCRalphabeta/CD19-depleted stem cell transplant. Receptors originate from a female patient aged 2 to 10 who had a stem cell transplant for aplastic anemia, so the T cells may come from the graft donor. CDR3s include the opening cysteine and the closing phenylalanine or tryptophan. The D gene is left open where the match is weak. Clone size is not always given. Where it is, it says once, few, many or a class for expanded clones.

d_call: .
clone_size: .
v_call: TRBV19
j_call: TRBJ2-5
cdr3_nt: TGTGCCAGTAGTACAGAGCAGGGCGCACAAGAGACCCAGTACTTC
cdr3_aa: CASSTEQGAQETQYF

d_call: TRBD1
clone_size: .
v_call: TRBV30
j_call: TRBJ2-7
cdr3_nt: TGTGCCTGGAGGGCCGGGACAGGGCCCTACGAGCAGTACTTC
cdr3_aa: CAWRAGTGPYEQYF

d_call: .
clone_size: few
v_call: TRBV10-3
j_call: TRBJ1-1
cdr3_nt: TGTGCCATCAGTGAGGTGGCGGGGAGGAACACTGAAGCTTTCTTT
cdr3_aa: CAISEVAGRNTEAFF

d_call: .
clone_size: few
v_call: TRBV9
j_call: TRBJ2-3
cdr3_nt: TGTGCCAGCAGCGTCGAGGGAGATACGCAGTATTTT
cdr3_aa: CASSVEGDTQYF

d_call: .
clone_size: few
v_call: TRBV20-1
j_call: TRBJ2-7
cdr3_nt: TGCAGTGCGCCGTTTAAAACCTACGAGCAGTACTTC
cdr3_aa: CSAPFKTYEQYF

d_call: .
clone_size: few
v_call: TRBV14
j_call: TRBJ2-5
cdr3_nt: TGTGCCAGCAGCCAGGGGGGGCTAGGGGCCCAGTACTTC
cdr3_aa: CASSQGGLGAQYF

d_call: TRBD2
clone_size: .
v_call: TRBV20-1
j_call: TRBJ2-1
cdr3_nt: TGCAGTGCTGCGGGACTAGGCGGGTACAATGAGCAGTTCTTC
cdr3_aa: CSAAGLGGYNEQFF

d_call: TRBD2
clone_size: few
v_call: TRBV20-1
j_call: TRBJ2-1
cdr3_nt: TGCAGTGCTAGGGCCGGGACTAGCGGCTACAATGAGCAGTTCTTC
cdr3_aa: CSARAGTSGYNEQFF

d_call: TRBD2
clone_size: .
v_call: TRBV20-1
j_call: TRBJ2-7
cdr3_nt: TGCAGTGCTAGAGATCAGGGCGGGAGGGACCCATTCCTCTCCTACGAGCAGTACTTC
cdr3_aa: CSARDQGGRDPFLSYEQYF

d_call: TRBD1
clone_size: few
v_call: TRBV6-1
j_call: TRBJ1-3
cdr3_nt: TGTGCCAGCAGCTCTCCCGGAGGGACAGGAACGAAGTATTTT
cdr3_aa: CASSSPGGTGTKYF

d_call: TRBD1
clone_size: few
v_call: TRBV5-1
j_call: TRBJ1-2
cdr3_nt: TGCGCCAGCAGCTTGAGAGGGACAGGATCTGGCTACACCTTC
cdr3_aa: CASSLRGTGSGYTF

d_call: .
clone_size: few
v_call: TRBV6-5
j_call: TRBJ2-3
cdr3_nt: TGTGCCAGCAGTTACTCTATTACAGGGTTGAGGAACACAGATACGCAGTATTTT
cdr3_aa: CASSYSITGLRNTDTQYF

d_call: TRBD1
clone_size: .
v_call: TRBV3-1
j_call: TRBJ1-5
cdr3_nt: TGTGCCAGCAGCCAAAAGACAGGGATCAATCAGCCCCAGCATTTT
cdr3_aa: CASSQKTGINQPQHF

d_call: .
clone_size: many
v_call: TRBV12-3/TRBV12-4
j_call: TRBJ2-2
cdr3_nt: TGTGCCAGCAGTGGCGTATGGACCGGGGAGCTGTTTTTT
cdr3_aa: CASSGVWTGELFF

d_call: .
clone_size: .
v_call: TRBV15
j_call: TRBJ2-1
cdr3_nt: TGTGCCACCAGCCCGACCATGGTTCGTCCCAATGAGCAGTTCTTC
cdr3_aa: CATSPTMVRPNEQFF

d_call: .
clone_size: few
v_call: TRBV5-1
j_call: TRBJ2-3
cdr3_nt: TGCGCCAGCAGCTTGGAGGCAGGGTCGGATACGCAGTATTTT
cdr3_aa: CASSLEAGSDTQYF

d_call: TRBD1
clone_size: .
v_call: TRBV27
j_call: TRBJ1-6
cdr3_nt: TGTGCCAGCAGTCCCCGGACAGGGCAAAGGTCACCCCTCCACTTT
cdr3_aa: CASSPRTGQRSPLHF

d_call: .
clone_size: .
v_call: TRBV12-3/TRBV12-4
j_call: TRBJ1-2
cdr3_nt: TGTGCCAGCAGTTTAGTGACAGACTATGGCTACACCTTC
cdr3_aa: CASSLVTDYGYTF

d_call: .
clone_size: many
v_call: TRBV28
j_call: TRBJ2-3
cdr3_nt: TGTGCCAGCAGTTTATGGGGACGCACAGATACGCAGTATTTT
cdr3_aa: CASSLWGRTDTQYF

d_call: .
clone_size: .
v_call: TRBV12-3/TRBV12-4
j_call: TRBJ1-5
cdr3_nt: TGTGCCAGCAGTCTAGCAACAGGGTTTAGTTATAGCAATCAGCCCCAGCATTTT
cdr3_aa: CASSLATGFSYSNQPQHF

d_call: .
clone_size: few
v_call: TRBV7-2
j_call: TRBJ2-3
cdr3_nt: TGTGCCAGCAGCTCTTTACAATCAGCTCCCACAGATACGCAGTATTTT
cdr3_aa: CASSSLQSAPTDTQYF

d_call: .
clone_size: few
v_call: TRBV12-3/TRBV12-4
j_call: TRBJ1-2
cdr3_nt: TGTGCCAGCAGTTTCAAGGGGCACTATGGCTACACCTTC
cdr3_aa: CASSFKGHYGYTF

d_call: .
clone_size: .
v_call: TRBV7-2
j_call: TRBJ1-4
cdr3_nt: TGTGCCAGCAGCCCCGGGTCCCGGAGGCATGAAAAACTGTTTTTT
cdr3_aa: CASSPGSRRHEKLFF

d_call: TRBD2
clone_size: few
v_call: TRBV15
j_call: TRBJ2-2
cdr3_nt: TGTGCCACCAGCAGAACAATTACCGCGGGAGCCAACACCGGGGAGCTGTTTTTT
cdr3_aa: CATSRTITAGANTGELFF

d_call: .
clone_size: few
v_call: TRBV7-9
j_call: TRBJ2-3
cdr3_nt: TGTGCCAGCAGCTTAGCGGGACCGGCCACAGATACGCAGTATTTT
cdr3_aa: CASSLAGPATDTQYF

d_call: TRBD2
clone_size: few
v_call: TRBV7-9
j_call: TRBJ2-1
cdr3_nt: TGTGCCAGCAGCTTAGCGTCTAGCGGGGCCTACAATGAGCAGTTCTTC
cdr3_aa: CASSLASSGAYNEQFF

d_call: TRBD1
clone_size: .
v_call: TRBV20-1
j_call: TRBJ2-1
cdr3_nt: TGCAGTGCTAGACGGGACAGGGAGCAGTTCTTC
cdr3_aa: CSARRDREQFF

d_call: TRBD2
clone_size: .
v_call: TRBV5-4
j_call: TRBJ2-1
cdr3_nt: TGTGCCAGCAGCCTGACTAGCGGGGTTCTTGATGAGCAGTTCTTC
cdr3_aa: CASSLTSGVLDEQFF

d_call: TRBD1
clone_size: few
v_call: TRBV14
j_call: TRBJ2-6
cdr3_nt: TGTGCCAGCAGCTTGGGACAGGGGGCGGCGCACTCTGGGGCCAACGTCCTGACTTTC
cdr3_aa: CASSLGQGAAHSGANVLTF

d_call: .
clone_size: .
v_call: TRBV6-5
j_call: TRBJ1-2
cdr3_nt: TGTGCCAGTTCGAGGGGTTATGGCTACACCTTC
cdr3_aa: CASSRGYGYTF

d_call: .
clone_size: many
v_call: TRBV3-1
j_call: TRBJ2-1
cdr3_nt: TGTGCCAGCAGCCAAGCCGGGAATGAGCAGTTCTTC
cdr3_aa: CASSQAGNEQFF

d_call: TRBD1
clone_size: few
v_call: TRBV7-9
j_call: TRBJ1-5
cdr3_nt: TGTGCCAGCAGCTTCAGCCCGGGACAGGGGGATCAGCCCCAGCATTTT
cdr3_aa: CASSFSPGQGDQPQHF

d_call: .
clone_size: few
v_call: TRBV5-1
j_call: TRBJ1-2
cdr3_nt: TGCGCCAGCAGCTTGGATGCAGATGGCTACACCTTC
cdr3_aa: CASSLDADGYTF

d_call: TRBD2
clone_size: .
v_call: TRBV28
j_call: TRBJ2-3
cdr3_nt: TGTGCCAGCAGTTTATTCCCGCCGACTAGCGGGAGGGATACGCAGTATTTT
cdr3_aa: CASSLFPPTSGRDTQYF

d_call: TRBD1
clone_size: few
v_call: TRBV4-3
j_call: TRBJ2-2
cdr3_nt: TGCGCCAGCAGCCAGCTAATTACCAGGGGGCGTAACGGGGAGCTGTTTTTT
cdr3_aa: CASSQLITRGRNGELFF

d_call: .
clone_size: few
v_call: TRBV20-1
j_call: TRBJ2-3
cdr3_nt: TGCAGTGCTAGGGTTGGACTGGACCGGGATACGCAGTATTTT
cdr3_aa: CSARVGLDRDTQYF

d_call: TRBD2
clone_size: many
v_call: TRBV28
j_call: TRBJ2-1
cdr3_nt: TGTGCCAGCAGTTTAGGGGGGGTCCCGGGCGACAATGAGCAGTTCTTC
cdr3_aa: CASSLGGVPGDNEQFF

d_call: .
clone_size: few
v_call: TRBV7-2
j_call: TRBJ1-5
cdr3_nt: TGTGCCACCAGGGAGGGCAATCAGCCCCAGCATTTT
cdr3_aa: CATREGNQPQHF

d_call: .
clone_size: many
v_call: TRBV12-3/TRBV12-4
j_call: TRBJ1-2
cdr3_nt: TGTGCCAGCAGTTTGGCCAGGCTTACGAGGGGCTACACCTTC
cdr3_aa: CASSLARLTRGYTF

d_call: TRBD1
clone_size: few
v_call: TRBV30
j_call: TRBJ2-1
cdr3_nt: TGTGCCTGGAGCCCACGGGACAGGATGATCTTC
cdr3_aa: CAWSPRDRMIF

d_call: TRBD1
clone_size: many
v_call: TRBV29-1
j_call: TRBJ1-2
cdr3_nt: TGCAGCGTTGCAAACCGGACAGGGACAAATGGCTACACCTTC
cdr3_aa: CSVANRTGTNGYTF

d_call: .
clone_size: few
v_call: TRBV20-1
j_call: TRBJ2-1
cdr3_nt: TGCAGTGCTAGTCCCGAACAGTTCTTC
cdr3_aa: CSASPEQFF

d_call: TRBD2
clone_size: .
v_call: TRBV20-1
j_call: TRBJ2-7
cdr3_nt: TGCAGTGCTCCCCTGAGGACTAGGGGATCGGAGGAGCAGTACTTC
cdr3_aa: CSAPLRTRGSEEQYF

d_call: TRBD2
clone_size: .
v_call: TRBV11-2
j_call: TRBJ2-3
cdr3_nt: TGTGCCAGCAGGGGACCGGGACTAGCGGGCACAGATACGCAGTATTTT
cdr3_aa: CASRGPGLAGTDTQYF

d_call: .
clone_size: .
v_call: TRBV4-3
j_call: TRBJ2-2
cdr3_nt: TGCGCCAGCAGCCAAGAAGACACCGGGGAGCTGTTTTTT
cdr3_aa: CASSQEDTGELFF

d_call: TRBD2
clone_size: many
v_call: TRBV5-1
j_call: TRBJ2-1
cdr3_nt: TGCGCCAGCAGCCTCCGGACTAGCGGGAGTCTTCCCTACAATGAGCAGTTCTTC
cdr3_aa: CASSLRTSGSLPYNEQFF

d_call: TRBD2
clone_size: few
v_call: TRBV12-3/TRBV12-4
j_call: TRBJ2-1
cdr3_nt: TGTGCCAAGTTTAGCGAGTTGAGGGAGGGCCCTCGAATTGGCAATGAGCAGTTCTTC
cdr3_aa: CAKFSELREGPRIGNEQFF

d_call: .
clone_size: .
v_call: TRBV6-2/TRBV6-3
j_call: TRBJ2-1
cdr3_nt: TGTGCCAGCAGTTCGGCGGGTGAGGGGCAGTTCTTC
cdr3_aa: CASSSAGEGQFF

d_call: TRBD2
clone_size: .
v_call: TRBV14
j_call: TRBJ2-3
cdr3_nt: TGTGCCAGCAGTCGGAGTGTCCTAGCGGGTTTCACAGATACGCAGTATTTT
cdr3_aa: CASSRSVLAGFTDTQYF

d_call: .
clone_size: .
v_call: TRBV4-3
j_call: TRBJ2-1
cdr3_nt: TGCGCCAGCAGCCAAATCCGGGTTAATGAGCAGTTCTTC
cdr3_aa: CASSQIRVNEQFF

d_call: .
clone_size: few
v_call: TRBV20-1
j_call: TRBJ1-1
cdr3_nt: TGCAGTGCTAGAGAGGAAGGGGCCACTGAAGCTTTCTTT
cdr3_aa: CSAREEGATEAFF

d_call: TRBD1
clone_size: .
v_call: TRBV28
j_call: TRBJ1-5
cdr3_nt: TGTGCCAGCAGTAAGCCGGGACAGGGCTGGCAGCCCCAGCATTTT
cdr3_aa: CASSKPGQGWQPQHF

d_call: .
clone_size: few
v_call: TRBV5-1
j_call: TRBJ2-6
cdr3_nt: TGCGCCAGCAGCTCGGGACATCCCTCTGGGGCCAACGTCCTGACTTTC
cdr3_aa: CASSSGHPSGANVLTF

d_call: .
clone_size: .
v_call: TRBV6-5
j_call: TRBJ1-6
cdr3_nt: TGTGCCAGCAGTTACTCTCCAGGGGTGAGCTCCTATAATTCACCCCTCCACTTT
cdr3_aa: CASSYSPGVSSYNSPLHF

d_call: .
clone_size: few
v_call: TRBV20-1
j_call: TRBJ1-2
cdr3_nt: TGCAGTGCTACCGCACCTAACTATGGCTACACCTTC
cdr3_aa: CSATAPNYGYTF